The 23 T cell receptor beta chains in this list originate from one sample, sequenced in a study of blood T cell repertoires in COVID-19. The data were produced by immunoSEQ multiplex PCR, yet TCRdb's version contains in-frame clones alone and is incomplete. The repertoire has approximately 52,000 clones, 89% of them found once; the top ten carry over 4%. Sequencing was done on a sample of peripheral blood. Receptor source: a man between 60 and 75 years old with active COVID-19.

This clone was seen a single time. The rearrangement joins TRBV21-1 to TRBJ2-5; TRBD1 reflects the table's D call only, with no check against the DNA. TRBV21-1 is a pseudogene segment. The CDR3 totals 12 residues. CDR3 in DNA: TGTGCCAGCCCCGGACAGAAAGAGACCCAGTACTTC. This gives the protein CASPGQKETQYF.

This chain connects TRBV3-1 (or the pseudogene TRBV3-2) to TRBJ2-1; perhaps TRBD2 as D (5 bases). CDR3 size: 14 residues. Deletions cut 0 bases from V and 10 bases from J, with 13 bases between. Per germline, CDR1 LGHDT and CDR2 YNNKEL (reference sequence). In DNA, the CDR3 is TGTGCCAGCAGCCAAGATTTGCGGGCTAGCGAGCAGTTCTTC. Residues: CASSQDLRASEQFF.

The chain employs TRBV27 and TRBJ2-1; 8 bases map to TRBD2. Germline-derived CDR1 and CDR2 are MNHEY and SMNVEV (reference sequence). J was trimmed by 0 bases and V by 4 bases; bases with no gene match: 5. The CDR3 runs to 16 residues. For the CDR3, the DNA is TGTGCCAGCAGTTCGGGAGGGGTTAGCTCCTACAATGAGCAGTTCTTC. Amino acids: CASSSGGVSSYNEQFF.

The rearrangement joins TRBV19 to TRBJ2-3; 11 bases fit TRBD2. Germline assignment: CDR1 LNHDA and CDR2 SQIVND (reference sequence). Losses at the gene ends were 4 bases for V and 0 bases for J; bases not matched to a gene: 0. The CDR3 is 15 residues long. CDR3 residues: CASSRTSGSTDTQYF. CDR3 coding DNA: TGTGCCAGTAGTAGGACTAGCGGGAGCACAGATACGCAGTATTTT.

The J gene is TRBJ2-3, the V gene TRBV7-6, with TRBD2 matching over 8 bases. CDR1 and CDR2 (germline): SGHVS, FNYEAQ. Losses at the gene ends were 1 base for V and 1 base for J; bases not matched to a gene: 4. This CDR3 is 16 amino acids long. For the CDR3, the DNA is TGTGCCAGCAGCTTAGGAACAGCGGGGGGCACAGATACGCAGTATTTT. This sequence encodes CASSLGTAGGTDTQYF.

V usage is TRBV7-2 and J usage is TRBJ1-2, with D uncertain. Between the trimmed V and J ends, which lost 0 bases and 4 bases, there was a span of 15 bases. Per the germline V gene, CDR1 is SGHTA and CDR2 is FQGNSA. This CDR3 comprises 16 residues. The CDR3 loop is CASSLALTSSGYGYTF. In nucleotides, the CDR3 is TGTGCCAGCAGCTTAGCGTTAACATCAAGCGGCTATGGCTACACCTTC.

This chain uses TRBV4-3 with TRBJ1-5; weak D call: TRBD1 (6 bases). The CDR3 sequence is 16 residues long. Germline CDR1 LGHNA, CDR2 YSLEER. V lost 0 bases and J lost 9, with 18 bases in between. The CDR3 bases are TGCGCCAGCAGCCAAGAGGCTAGCGGGGGCCGTGGGCCCCAGCATTTT. This codes for CASSQEASGGRGPQHF.

The chain recombines TRBV2 with TRBJ2-3; possibly TRBD2 for D (5 bases). Per the germline V gene, CDR1 is SNHLY and CDR2 is FYNNEI. This CDR3 has 15 amino acids. V shed 6 bases and J shed 7 bases, with 20 bases lying between them. The CDR3 nucleotides are TGTGCCAGCAGGACCAGCGGTGGAGTTAGGTATACGCAGTATTTT. This encodes CASRTSGGVRYTQYF.

V gene TRBV28 combines with J gene TRBJ1-1; D is ambiguous. V was pared by 6 bases and J by 5 bases, with 10 bases between. CDR1 and CDR2 (germline): MDHEN, SYDVKM. CDR3 size: 12 residues. The CDR3 loop is CASSNTWTEAFF. In nucleotides, the CDR3 is TGTGCCAGCAGCAACACATGGACTGAAGCTTTCTTT.

The chain links TRBV5-6 to TRBJ1-1; 12 nucleotides agree with TRBD1. From germline, CDR1 is SGHDT and CDR2 YYEEEE. V lost 4 bases and J lost 4; bases outside the gene matches: 14. The CDR3 sequence is 18 residues long. CDR3 bases: TGTGCCAGCAGCCCAAAAACCGGGACAGGGGGCTTTGCCACTGAAGCTTTCTTT. As protein: CASSPKTGTGGFATEAFF.

The chain links TRBV6-5 to TRBJ1-6; D possibly corresponds to TRBD1 (5 bases). Trimming took off 7 bases at V and 5 bases at J, with 9 bases between the two ends. CDR1 MNHEY and CDR2 SVGAGI come from the germline V gene. The CDR3 totals 13 residues. The CDR3 nucleotides are TGTGCCAGCACAGGGTTCCATAATTCACCCCTCCACTTT. This sequence encodes CASTGFHNSPLHF.

The chain carries TRBV7-8 and TRBJ2-3; 10 bases are a match to TRBD2. The length of the CDR3 is 17 residues. CDR1 is SGHVS, CDR2 FQNEAQ, per germline. J lost 4 bases, V lost 5 bases, and 12 bases had no gene match. The CDR3 region is CASSLGSLAGVSDTQYF. CDR3 sequence (DNA): TGTGCCAGCAGCCTCGGCAGCCTAGCGGGAGTGTCAGATACGCAGTATTTT.

V gene TRBV7-9 combines with J gene TRBJ2-1; 11 bases line up with TRBD2. CDR3 length: 18 amino acids. In germline, CDR1 is SEHNR, CDR2 FQNEAQ (reference sequence). The trim removed 5 bases at V and 0 bases at J, leaving 9 bases unmatched. The CDR3 loop is CASSPGVAGGSSYNEQFF. In DNA, the CDR3 is TGTGCCAGCAGCCCCGGAGTAGCGGGAGGGAGCTCCTACAATGAGCAGTTCTTC.

V gene TRBV15 combines with J gene TRBJ2-7, with 9 positions matching TRBD2. The CDR3 runs to 17 residues. CDR1 and CDR2 (germline): LNHNV, YYDKDF (reference sequence). V lost 1 base to trimming and J lost 2 bases; unmatched junction nucleotides: 9. The CDR3 sequence is CATSRGGQTSGTYEQYF. The CDR3 bases are TGTGCCACCAGCAGAGGAGGGCAGACTAGCGGTACCTACGAGCAGTACTTC.

The rearrangement links TRBV5-4 to TRBJ2-6, with D maybe TRBD2 (6 bases). CDR1 is SGHNT, CDR2 YYREEE, per germline (reference sequence). The CDR3 has 17 amino acids. V lost 2 bases to trimming and J lost 0 bases, with 12 bases between them. In DNA form, the CDR3 reads TGTGCCAGCAGCTTCGGGGGTCGGAGCTCTGGGGCCAACGTCCTGACTTTC. Translation gives CASSFGGRSSGANVLTF.

CDR3 nucleotides: TGTGCCAGCAGGGCGGGAGTGGGGTCCGGGGAGCAGTACTTC. Protein sequence: CASRAGVGSGEQYF. This rearrangement joins TRBV6-4 to TRBJ2-7; 7 nucleotides line up with TRBD2. Germline V CDR1 and CDR2: MRHNA, SNTAGT. The CDR3 sequence is 14 residues long. After removal of 6 bases from V and 7 bases from J, the junction contained 12 bases not matched to a gene.

The chain links TRBV27 to TRBJ2-7, with a tentative D call TRBD2 (6 bases). Germline CDR1 MNHEY, CDR2 SMNVEV (reference sequence). V was clipped by 2 bases and J by 0 bases, with 8 bases between them. The CDR3 loop spans 14 amino acids. CDR3 loop: CASSLRGNSYEQYF. CDR3 DNA sequence: TGTGCCAGCAGTTTACGCGGGAACTCCTACGAGCAGTACTTC.

The chain has TRBV6-1 and TRBJ2-7; D may be TRBD1 (6 bases). The CDR3 has 14 amino acids. Trimming stripped 3 bases from V and 6 bases from J, with 15 bases between. The germline CDR1 and CDR2 sequences are MNHNS and SASEGT. Here the CDR3 reads CASSDGSGGSEQYF. CDR3 in DNA: TGTGCCAGCAGTGACGGCAGTGGGGGCAGCGAGCAGTACTTC.

The rearrangement links TRBV9 to TRBJ2-7; TRBD2 aligns across 7 bases. Germline V lookup: CDR1 SGDLS, CDR2 YYNGEE. Losses at the gene ends were 3 bases for V and 7 bases for J; bases not matched to a gene: 13. The CDR3 consists of 15 residues. The CDR3 DNA is TGTGCCAGCAGCGCTAGTCTCGCGGGAGATATTGAGCAGTACTTC. This sequence encodes CASSASLAGDIEQYF.

The V and J genes are TRBV7-9 and TRBJ2-7; TRBD1 agrees at 11 bases. The germline gives CDR1 SEHNR, CDR2 FQNEAQ (reference sequence). V dropped 6 bases and J dropped 5; count of bases not matched to a gene: 6. CDR3 length: 14 amino acids. The CDR3 spells CASRPGQGDHEQYF. The DNA for the CDR3 is TGTGCCAGCAGACCGGGACAGGGGGACCACGAGCAGTACTTC.

The V and J genes are TRBV16 and TRBJ2-1, with TRBD1 identical over 8 bases. CDR3 length: 17 residues. V trimming: 1 base; J trimming: 7 bases; junction bases outside the gene matches: 12. CDR1 KGHSY and CDR2 FQNENV come from the germline V gene. The CDR3 sequence is CASSQYLEQGARNEQFF. CDR3 in DNA: TGTGCCAGCAGCCAATACCTCGAGCAGGGGGCGAGGAATGAGCAGTTCTTC.

This clone was seen a single time. A junction end diverges from the germline sequence, so it may reflect a read error. The rearrangement uses TRBV6-5 and TRBJ2-1; 7 nucleotides align to TRBD1. The CDR3 runs 12 residues. Germline V lookup: CDR1 MNHEY, CDR2 SVGAGI. CDR3 DNA sequence: TGTGCCAGCCGGAGAGTTTTAGGGGGCACTGTCTTC. Translating gives CASRRVLGGTVF.

The rearrangement uses TRBV19 and TRBJ2-3; D might be TRBD2 (5 bases). Germline V gene lookup returns CDR1 LNHDA and CDR2 SQIVND (reference sequence). V was cut by 6 bases and J by 6 bases, with 13 bases left in between. The CDR3 has 13 amino acids. The CDR3 DNA reads TGTGCCAGTAGCCCTAGACTACGGGATACGCAGTATTTT. Its protein product is CASSPRLRDTQYF. The whole variable domain, filled in from reference TRBV19 and TRBJ2-3, reads DGGITQSPKYLFRKEGQNVTLSCEQNLNHDAMYWYRQDPGQGLRLIYYSQIVNDFQKGDIAEGYSVSREKKESFPLTVTSAQKNPTAFYLCASSPRLRDTQYFGPGTRLTVL.